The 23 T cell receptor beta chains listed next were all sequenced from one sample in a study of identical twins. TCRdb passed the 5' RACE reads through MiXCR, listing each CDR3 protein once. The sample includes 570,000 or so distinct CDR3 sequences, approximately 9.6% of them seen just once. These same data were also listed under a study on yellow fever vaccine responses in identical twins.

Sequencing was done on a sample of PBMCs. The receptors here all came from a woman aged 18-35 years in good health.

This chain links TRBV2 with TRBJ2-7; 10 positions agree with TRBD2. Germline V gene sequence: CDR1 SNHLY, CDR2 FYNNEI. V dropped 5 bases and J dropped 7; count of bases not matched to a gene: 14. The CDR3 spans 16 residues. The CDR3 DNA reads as TGTGCCAGCAGTCACTCATCTAGCGGGGGACGGGGGGAGCAGTACTTC. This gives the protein CASSHSSSGGRGEQYF.

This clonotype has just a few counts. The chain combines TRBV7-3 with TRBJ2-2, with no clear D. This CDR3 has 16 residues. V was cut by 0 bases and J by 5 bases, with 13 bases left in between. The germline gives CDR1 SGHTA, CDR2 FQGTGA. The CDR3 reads CASSLTGGPVTGELFF. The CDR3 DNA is TGTGCCAGCAGCTTAACCGGTGGTCCCGTTACCGGGGAGCTGTTTTTT.

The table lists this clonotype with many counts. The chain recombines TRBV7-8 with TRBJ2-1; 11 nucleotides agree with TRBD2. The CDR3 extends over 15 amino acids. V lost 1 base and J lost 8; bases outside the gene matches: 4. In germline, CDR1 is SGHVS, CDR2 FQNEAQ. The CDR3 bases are TGTGCCAGCAGCTTAGAACTAGCGGGGGTCCATGAGCAGTTCTTC. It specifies CASSLELAGVHEQFF.

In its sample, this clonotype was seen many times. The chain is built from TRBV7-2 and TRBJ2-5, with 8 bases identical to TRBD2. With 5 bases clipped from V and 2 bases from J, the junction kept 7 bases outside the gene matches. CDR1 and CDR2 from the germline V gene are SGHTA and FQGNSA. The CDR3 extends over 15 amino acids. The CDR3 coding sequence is TGTGCCAGCAGCGCCGATAGCGGGAAACAAGAGACCCAGTACTTC. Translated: CASSADSGKQETQYF.

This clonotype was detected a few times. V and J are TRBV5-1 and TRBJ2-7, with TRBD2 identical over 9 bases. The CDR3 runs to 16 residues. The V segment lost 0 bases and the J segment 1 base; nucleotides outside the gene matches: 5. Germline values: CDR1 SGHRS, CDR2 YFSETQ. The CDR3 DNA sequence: TGCGCCAGCAGCTTGGATAGCGGGGGATCTTCCTACGAGCAGTACTTC. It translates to CASSLDSGGSSYEQYF.

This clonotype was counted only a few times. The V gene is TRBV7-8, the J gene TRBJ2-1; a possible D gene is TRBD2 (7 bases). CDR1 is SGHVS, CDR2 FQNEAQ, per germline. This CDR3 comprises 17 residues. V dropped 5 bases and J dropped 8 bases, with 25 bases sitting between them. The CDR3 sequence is CASSPSTTAGPGDEQFF. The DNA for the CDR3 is TGTGCCAGCAGCCCCTCTACGACAGCGGGACCAGGGGATGAGCAGTTCTTC.

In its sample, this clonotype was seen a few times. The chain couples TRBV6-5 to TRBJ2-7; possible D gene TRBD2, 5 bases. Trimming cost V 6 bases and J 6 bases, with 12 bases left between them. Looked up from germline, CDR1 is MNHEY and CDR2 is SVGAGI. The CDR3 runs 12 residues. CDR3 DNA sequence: TGTGCCAGCAGGGTCAGACGGGGCGAGCAGTACTTC. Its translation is CASRVRRGEQYF.

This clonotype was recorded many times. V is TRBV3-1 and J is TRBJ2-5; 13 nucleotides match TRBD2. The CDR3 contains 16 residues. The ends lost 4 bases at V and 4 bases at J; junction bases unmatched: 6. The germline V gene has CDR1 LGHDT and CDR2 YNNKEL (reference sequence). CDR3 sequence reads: CASSRGLAGVRETQYF. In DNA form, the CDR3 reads TGTGCCAGCAGCCGAGGACTAGCGGGAGTACGAGAGACCCAGTACTTC.

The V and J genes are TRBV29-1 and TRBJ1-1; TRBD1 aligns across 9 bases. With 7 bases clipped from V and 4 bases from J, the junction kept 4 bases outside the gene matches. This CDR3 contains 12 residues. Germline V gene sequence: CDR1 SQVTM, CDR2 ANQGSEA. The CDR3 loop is CSAGTGSTEAFF. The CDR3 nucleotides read TGCAGCGCAGGGACAGGGAGCACTGAAGCTTTCTTT.

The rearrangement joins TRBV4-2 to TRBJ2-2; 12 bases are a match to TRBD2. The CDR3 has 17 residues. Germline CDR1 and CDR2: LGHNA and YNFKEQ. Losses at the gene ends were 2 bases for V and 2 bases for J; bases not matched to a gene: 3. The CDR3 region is CASSQSGLAGNTGELFF. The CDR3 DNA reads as TGTGCCAGCAGCCAATCCGGACTAGCGGGAAACACCGGGGAGCTGTTTTTT.

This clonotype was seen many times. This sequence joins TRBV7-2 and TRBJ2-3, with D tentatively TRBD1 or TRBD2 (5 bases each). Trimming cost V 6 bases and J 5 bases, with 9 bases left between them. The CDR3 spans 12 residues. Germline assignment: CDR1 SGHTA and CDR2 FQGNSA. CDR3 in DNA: TGTGCCAGCAGTCGAGGGGTAGATACGCAGTATTTT. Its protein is CASSRGVDTQYF. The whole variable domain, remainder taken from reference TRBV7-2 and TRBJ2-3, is GAGVSQSPSNKVTEKGKDVELRCDPISGHTALYWYRQSLGQGLEFLIYFQGNSAPDKSGLPSDRFSAERTGGSVSTLTIQRTQQEDSAVYLCASSRGVDTQYFGPGTRLTVL.

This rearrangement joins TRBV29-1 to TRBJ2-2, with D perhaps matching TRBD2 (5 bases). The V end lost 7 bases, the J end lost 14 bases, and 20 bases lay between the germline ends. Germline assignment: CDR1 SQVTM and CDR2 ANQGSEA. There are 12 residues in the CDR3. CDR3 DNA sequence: TGCAGCGCAACAGAGAGCACCGGGGTCCTGTTTTTT. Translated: CSATESTGVLFF.

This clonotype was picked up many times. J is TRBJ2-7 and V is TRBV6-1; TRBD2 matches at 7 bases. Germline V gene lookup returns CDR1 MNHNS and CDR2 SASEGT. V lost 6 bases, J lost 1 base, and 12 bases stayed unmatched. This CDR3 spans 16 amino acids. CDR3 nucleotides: TGTGCCAGCAGCCCTATGAGCGGGACCCGTTCCTACGAGCAGTACTTC. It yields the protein CASSPMSGTRSYEQYF.

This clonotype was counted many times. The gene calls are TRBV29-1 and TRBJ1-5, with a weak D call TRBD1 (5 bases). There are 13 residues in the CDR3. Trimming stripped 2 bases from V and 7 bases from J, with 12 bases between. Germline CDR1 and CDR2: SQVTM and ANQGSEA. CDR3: CSVETGGDQPQHF. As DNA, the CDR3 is TGCAGCGTTGAAACCGGGGGGGACCAGCCCCAGCATTTT. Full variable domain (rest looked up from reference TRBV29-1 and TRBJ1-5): SAVISQKPSRDICQRGTSLTIQCQVDSQVTMMFWYRQQPGQSLTLIATANQGSEATYESGFVIDKFPISRPNLTFSTLTVSNMSPEDSSIYLCSVETGGDQPQHFGDGTRLSIL.

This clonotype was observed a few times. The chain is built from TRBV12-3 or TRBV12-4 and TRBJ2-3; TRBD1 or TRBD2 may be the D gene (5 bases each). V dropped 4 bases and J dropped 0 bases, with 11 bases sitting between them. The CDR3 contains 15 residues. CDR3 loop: CASSSGQPSTDTQYF. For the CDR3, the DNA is TGTGCCAGCAGTTCGGGGCAGCCGAGCACAGATACGCAGTATTTT.

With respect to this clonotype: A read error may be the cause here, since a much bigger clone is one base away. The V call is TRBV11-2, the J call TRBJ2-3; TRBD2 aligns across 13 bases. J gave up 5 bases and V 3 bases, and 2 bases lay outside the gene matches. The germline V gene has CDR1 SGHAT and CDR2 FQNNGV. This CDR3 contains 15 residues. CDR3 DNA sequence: TGTGCCAGCAGCTTCACTAGCGGGGGGGTAGATACGCAGTATTTT. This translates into CASSFTSGGVDTQYF.

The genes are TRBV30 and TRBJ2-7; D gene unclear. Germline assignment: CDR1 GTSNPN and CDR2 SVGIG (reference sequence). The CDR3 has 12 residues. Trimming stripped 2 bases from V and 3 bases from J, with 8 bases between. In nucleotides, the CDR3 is TGTGCCTGGAGTCTTATACACTACGAGCAGTACTTC. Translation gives CAWSLIHYEQYF.

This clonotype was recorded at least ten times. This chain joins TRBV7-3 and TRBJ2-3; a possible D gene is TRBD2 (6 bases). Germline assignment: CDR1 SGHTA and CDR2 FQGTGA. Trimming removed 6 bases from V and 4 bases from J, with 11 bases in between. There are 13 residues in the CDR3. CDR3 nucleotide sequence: TGTGCCAGCAGTGGCGGGGCGTCAGATACGCAGTATTTT. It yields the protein CASSGGASDTQYF.

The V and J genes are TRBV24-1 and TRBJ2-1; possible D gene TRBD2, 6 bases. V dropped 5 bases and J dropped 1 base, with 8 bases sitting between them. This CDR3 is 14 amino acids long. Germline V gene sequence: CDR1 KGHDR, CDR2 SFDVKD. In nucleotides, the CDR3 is TGTGCCACCAGTGTAGCGGAATCCTACAATGAGCAGTTCTTC. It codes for CATSVAESYNEQFF.

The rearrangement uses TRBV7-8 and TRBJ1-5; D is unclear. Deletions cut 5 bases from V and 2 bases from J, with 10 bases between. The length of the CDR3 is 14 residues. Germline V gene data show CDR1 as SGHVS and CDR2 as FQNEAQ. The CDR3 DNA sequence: TGTGCCAGCAGCCCCTTAGTGGGCAATCAGCCCCAGCATTTT. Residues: CASSPLVGNQPQHF.

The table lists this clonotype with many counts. The CDR3 region is CASSLSIRVDEQFF. The DNA for the CDR3 is TGTGCCAGCAGTTTGAGTATCAGGGTCGATGAGCAGTTCTTC. The V call is TRBV12-3 or TRBV12-4, the J call TRBJ2-1; TRBD1 might be the D (5 bases). V lost 3 bases and J lost 8, with 14 bases in between. The CDR3 extends over 14 amino acids.

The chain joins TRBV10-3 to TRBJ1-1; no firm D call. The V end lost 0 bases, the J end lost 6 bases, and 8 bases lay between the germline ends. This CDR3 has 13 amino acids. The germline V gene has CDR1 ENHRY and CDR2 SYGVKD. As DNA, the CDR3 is TGTGCCATCAGTGAGTCAGGTGGCTCTGAAGCTTTCTTT. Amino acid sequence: CAISESGGSEAFF.

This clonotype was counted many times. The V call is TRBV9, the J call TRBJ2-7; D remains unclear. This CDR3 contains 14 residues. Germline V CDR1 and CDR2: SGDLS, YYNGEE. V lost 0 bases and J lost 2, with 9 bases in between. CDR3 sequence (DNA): TGTGCCAGCAGCGTAGGACCAAAAACCTACGAGCAGTACTTC. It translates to CASSVGPKTYEQYF. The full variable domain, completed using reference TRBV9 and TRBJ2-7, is DSGVTQTPKHLITATGQRVTLRCSPRSGDLSVYWYQQSLDQGLQFLIQYYNGEERAKGNILERFSAQQFPDLHSELNLSSLELGDSALYFCASSVGPKTYEQYFGPGTRLTVT.